The clone carrying this T cell receptor beta chain has a count of ten or more. Unique molecular identifiers were incorporated during preparation of the TCRbeta library. TCRdb fed the PCR reads into MiXCR, producing one record per CDR3 protein. Of about 610,000 distinct CDR3 sequences listed, over 9.5% were seen once; the top ten hold 4% to 5%. This record belongs to a study of T-cell reconstitution after alpha-beta-depleted transplantation in children. The CDR3 has 13 residues. V gave up 2 bases and J gave up 8 bases, with 10 bases separating them. Germline CDR1 is SGDLS and CDR2 is YYNGEE. The specimen was PBMCs from the stem cell graft donor, collected from the stem cell graft. This receptor was obtained from a human donor who donated a stem cell graft to a child with acute myeloid leukemia. This rearrangement joins TRBV9 to TRBJ1-4, with D tentatively TRBD1 (6 bases). CDR3: CASSVDSGEKLFF. The CDR3 nucleotides read TGTGCCAGCAGCGTGGACAGCGGCGAAAAACTGTTTTTT. The entire variable domain, with the rest obtained from reference TRBV9 and TRBJ1-4, is as follows: DSGVTQTPKHLITATGQRVTLRCSPRSGDLSVYWYQQSLDQGLQFLIQYYNGEERAKGNILERFSAQQFPDLHSELNLSSLELGDSALYFCASSVDSGEKLFFGSGTQLSVL.